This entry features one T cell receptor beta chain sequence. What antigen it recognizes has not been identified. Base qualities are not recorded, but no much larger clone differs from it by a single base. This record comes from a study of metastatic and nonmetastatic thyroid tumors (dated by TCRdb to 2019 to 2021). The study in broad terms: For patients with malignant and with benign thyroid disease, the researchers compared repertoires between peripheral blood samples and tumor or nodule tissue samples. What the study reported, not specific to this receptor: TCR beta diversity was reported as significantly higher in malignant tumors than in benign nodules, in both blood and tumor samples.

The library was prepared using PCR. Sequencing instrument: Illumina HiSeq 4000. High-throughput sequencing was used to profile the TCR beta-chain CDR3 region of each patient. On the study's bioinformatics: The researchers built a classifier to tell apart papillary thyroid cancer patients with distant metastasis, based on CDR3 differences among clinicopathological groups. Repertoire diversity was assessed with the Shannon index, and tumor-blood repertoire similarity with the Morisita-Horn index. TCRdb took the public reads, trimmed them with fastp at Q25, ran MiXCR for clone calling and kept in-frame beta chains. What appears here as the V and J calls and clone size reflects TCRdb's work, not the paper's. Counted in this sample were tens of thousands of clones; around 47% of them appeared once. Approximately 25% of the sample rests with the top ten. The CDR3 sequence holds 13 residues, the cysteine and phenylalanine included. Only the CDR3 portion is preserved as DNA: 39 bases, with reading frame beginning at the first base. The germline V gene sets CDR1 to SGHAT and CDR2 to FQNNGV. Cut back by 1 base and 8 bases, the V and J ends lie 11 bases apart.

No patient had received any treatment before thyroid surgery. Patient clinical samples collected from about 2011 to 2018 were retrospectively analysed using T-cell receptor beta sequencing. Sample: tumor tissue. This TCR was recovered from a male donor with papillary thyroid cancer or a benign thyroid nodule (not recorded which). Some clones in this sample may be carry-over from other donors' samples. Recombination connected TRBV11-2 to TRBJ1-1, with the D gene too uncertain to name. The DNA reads TGTGCCAGCAGCTTAGGGGGTCCGCAGGAAGCTTTCTTT. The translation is CASSLGGPQEAFF.